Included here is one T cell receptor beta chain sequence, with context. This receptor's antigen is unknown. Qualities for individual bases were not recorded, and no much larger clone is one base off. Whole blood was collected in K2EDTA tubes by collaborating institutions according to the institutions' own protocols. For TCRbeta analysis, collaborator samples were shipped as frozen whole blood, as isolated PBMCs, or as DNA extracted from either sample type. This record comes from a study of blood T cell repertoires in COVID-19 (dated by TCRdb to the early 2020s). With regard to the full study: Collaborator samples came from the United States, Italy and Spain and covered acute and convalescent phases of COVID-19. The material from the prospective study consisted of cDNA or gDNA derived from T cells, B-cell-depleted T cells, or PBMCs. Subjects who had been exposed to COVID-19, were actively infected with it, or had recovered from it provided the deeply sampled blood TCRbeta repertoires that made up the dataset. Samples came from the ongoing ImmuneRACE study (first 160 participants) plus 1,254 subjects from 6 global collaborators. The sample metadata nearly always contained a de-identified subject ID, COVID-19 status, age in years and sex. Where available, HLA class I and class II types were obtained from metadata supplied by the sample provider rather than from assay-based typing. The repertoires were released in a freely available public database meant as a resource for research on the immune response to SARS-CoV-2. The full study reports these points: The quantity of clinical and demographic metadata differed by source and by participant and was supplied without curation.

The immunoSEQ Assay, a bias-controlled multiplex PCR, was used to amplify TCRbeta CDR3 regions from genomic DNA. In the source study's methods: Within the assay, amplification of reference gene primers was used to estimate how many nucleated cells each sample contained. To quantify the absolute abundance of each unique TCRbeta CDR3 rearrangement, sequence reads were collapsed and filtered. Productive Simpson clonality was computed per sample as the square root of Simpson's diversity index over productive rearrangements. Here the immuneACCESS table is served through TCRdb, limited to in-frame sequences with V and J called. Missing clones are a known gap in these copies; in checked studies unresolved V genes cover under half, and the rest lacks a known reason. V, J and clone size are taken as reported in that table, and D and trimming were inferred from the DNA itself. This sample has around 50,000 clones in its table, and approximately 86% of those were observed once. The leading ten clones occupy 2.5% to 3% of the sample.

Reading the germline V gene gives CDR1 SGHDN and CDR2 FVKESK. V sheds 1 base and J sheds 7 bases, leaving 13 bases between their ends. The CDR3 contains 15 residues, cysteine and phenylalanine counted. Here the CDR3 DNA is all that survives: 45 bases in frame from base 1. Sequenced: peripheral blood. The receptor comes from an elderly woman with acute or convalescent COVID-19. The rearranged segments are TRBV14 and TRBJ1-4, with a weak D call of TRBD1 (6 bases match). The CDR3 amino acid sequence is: CASSQAAGAGEKLFF. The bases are TGTGCCAGCAGCCAAGCCGCGGGGGCAGGTGAAAAACTGTTTTTT.